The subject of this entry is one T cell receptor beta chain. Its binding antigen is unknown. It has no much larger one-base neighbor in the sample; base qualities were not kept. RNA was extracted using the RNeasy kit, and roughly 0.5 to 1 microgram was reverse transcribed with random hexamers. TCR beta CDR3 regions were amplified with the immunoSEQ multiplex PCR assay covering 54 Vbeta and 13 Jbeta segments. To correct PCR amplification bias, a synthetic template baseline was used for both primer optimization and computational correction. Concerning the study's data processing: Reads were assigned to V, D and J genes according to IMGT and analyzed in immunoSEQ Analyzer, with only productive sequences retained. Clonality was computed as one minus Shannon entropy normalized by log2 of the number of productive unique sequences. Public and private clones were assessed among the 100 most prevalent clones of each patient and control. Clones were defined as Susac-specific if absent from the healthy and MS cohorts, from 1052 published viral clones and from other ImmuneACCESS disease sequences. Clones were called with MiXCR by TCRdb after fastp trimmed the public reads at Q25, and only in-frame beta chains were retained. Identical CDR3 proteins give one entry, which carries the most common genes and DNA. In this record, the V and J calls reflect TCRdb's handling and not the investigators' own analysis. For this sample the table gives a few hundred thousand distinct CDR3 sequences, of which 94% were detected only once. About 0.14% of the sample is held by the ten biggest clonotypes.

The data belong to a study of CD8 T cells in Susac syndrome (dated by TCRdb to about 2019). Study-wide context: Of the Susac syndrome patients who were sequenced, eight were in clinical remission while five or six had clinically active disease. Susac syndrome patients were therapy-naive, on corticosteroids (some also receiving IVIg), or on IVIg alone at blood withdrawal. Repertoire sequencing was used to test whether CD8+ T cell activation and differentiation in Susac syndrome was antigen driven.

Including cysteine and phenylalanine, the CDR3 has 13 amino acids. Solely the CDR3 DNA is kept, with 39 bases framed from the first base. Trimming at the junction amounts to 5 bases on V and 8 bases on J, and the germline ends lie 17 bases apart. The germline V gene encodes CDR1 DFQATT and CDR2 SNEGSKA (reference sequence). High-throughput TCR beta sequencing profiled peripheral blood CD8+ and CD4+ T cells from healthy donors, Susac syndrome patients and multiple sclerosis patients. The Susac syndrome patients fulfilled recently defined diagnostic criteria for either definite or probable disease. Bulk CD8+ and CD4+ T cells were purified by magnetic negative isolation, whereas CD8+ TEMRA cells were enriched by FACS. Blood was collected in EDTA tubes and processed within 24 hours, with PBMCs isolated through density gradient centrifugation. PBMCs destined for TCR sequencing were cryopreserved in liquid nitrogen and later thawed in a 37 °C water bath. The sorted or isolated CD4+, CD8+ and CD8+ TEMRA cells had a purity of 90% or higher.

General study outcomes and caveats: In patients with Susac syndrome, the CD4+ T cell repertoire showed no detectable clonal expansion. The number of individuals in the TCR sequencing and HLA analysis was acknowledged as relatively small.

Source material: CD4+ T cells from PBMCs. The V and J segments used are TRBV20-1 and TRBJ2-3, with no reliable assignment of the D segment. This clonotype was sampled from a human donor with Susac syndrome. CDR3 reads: CSAQQTLTGTQYF. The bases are TGCAGTGCTCAGCAAACACTCACGGGTACGCAGTATTTT.